This T cell receptor beta chain stems from a study of T cell responses to AZD1222 COVID-19 vaccine. Overall study results and limits: There were vaccine-associated CD4 TCRs across spike, dominant at 160-218 and 743-854.

The data were produced by immunoSEQ multiplex PCR, yet TCRdb's version contains in-frame clones alone and is incomplete. The sample table includes 150,000 or so clones. CDR3 length: 16 residues. Between the trimmed V and J ends, which lost 5 bases and 5 bases, there was a span of 22 bases. Germline assignment: CDR1 MNHEY and CDR2 SMNVEV (reference sequence). Turning to this clone: The antigen is unknown.

V usage is TRBV27 and J usage is TRBJ2-7, with unresolved D. Sequencing was done on a sample of peripheral blood. This sequence was found in an adult in good health. As DNA, the CDR3 is TGTGCCAGCAGTCCACCGGGCCCGACCCCTGGCCACGAGCAGTACTTC. This sequence encodes CASSPPGPTPGHEQYF.